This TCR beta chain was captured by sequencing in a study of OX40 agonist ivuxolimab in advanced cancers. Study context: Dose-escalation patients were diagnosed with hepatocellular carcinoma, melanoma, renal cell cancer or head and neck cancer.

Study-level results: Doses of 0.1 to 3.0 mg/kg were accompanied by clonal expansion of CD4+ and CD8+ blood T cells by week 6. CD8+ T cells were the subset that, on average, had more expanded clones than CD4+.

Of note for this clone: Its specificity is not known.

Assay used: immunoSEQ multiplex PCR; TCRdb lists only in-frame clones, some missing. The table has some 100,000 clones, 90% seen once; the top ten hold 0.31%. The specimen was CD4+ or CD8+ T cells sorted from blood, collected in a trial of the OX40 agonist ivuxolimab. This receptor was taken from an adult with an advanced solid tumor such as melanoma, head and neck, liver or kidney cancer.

CDR3 coding DNA: TGTGCCAGCAGTGAAGGTCGGAACTCCTACAATGAGCAGTTCTTC. Translated: CASSEGRNSYNEQFF. The J gene is TRBJ2-1, the V gene TRBV2; the D is unclear. Germline V CDR1 and CDR2: SNHLY, FYNNEI. The germline V and J ends were trimmed by 1 base and 0 bases, with 7 bases remaining between them. This CDR3 spans 15 amino acids.